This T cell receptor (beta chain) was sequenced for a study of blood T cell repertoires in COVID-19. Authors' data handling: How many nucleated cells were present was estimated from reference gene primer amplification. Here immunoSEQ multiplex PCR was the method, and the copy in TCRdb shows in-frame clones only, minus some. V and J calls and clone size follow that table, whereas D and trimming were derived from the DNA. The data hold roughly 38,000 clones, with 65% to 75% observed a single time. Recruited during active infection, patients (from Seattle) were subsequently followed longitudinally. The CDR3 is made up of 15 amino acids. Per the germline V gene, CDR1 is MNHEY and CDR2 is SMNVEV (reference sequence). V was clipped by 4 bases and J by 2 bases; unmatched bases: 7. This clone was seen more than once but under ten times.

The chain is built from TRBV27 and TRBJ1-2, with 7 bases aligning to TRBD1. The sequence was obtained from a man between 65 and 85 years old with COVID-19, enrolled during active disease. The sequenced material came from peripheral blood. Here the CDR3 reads CASSSFPTGNYGYTF. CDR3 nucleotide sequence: TGTGCCAGCAGTTCTTTTCCGACAGGGAACTATGGCTACACCTTC.